A selection of T cell receptor beta chains follows, all from one sample in a study of shared clonotypes between healthy human individuals. Clones were sequenced by immunoSEQ multiplex PCR, and TCRdb holds only the in-frame ones, with some missing. Among around 620,000 clones listed, around 95% were seen once. The material sequenced was naive CD8+ T cells sorted from blood. Receptors originate from a young woman in good health. CDR3s include the opening cysteine and the closing phenylalanine or tryptophan. A D gene is named only where the DNA matches it firmly. Only some rows state a clone size, as once, few, many or a class for expanded clones.

CASSLSGLAGGSGANVLTF TGTGCCAGCAGTTTATCCGGTTTAGCGGGAGGGTCTGGGGCCAACGTCCTGACTTTC TRBD2 . 19 TRBJ2-6 TRBV27
CASSSGASNEQFF TGTGCCAGCAGTTCCGGGGCTAGCAATGAGCAGTTCTTC . . 13 TRBJ2-1 TRBV28
CASSWANSYEQYF TGTGCCAGCAGTTGGGCTAACTCCTACGAGCAGTACTTC . . 13 TRBJ2-7 TRBV27
CASSWTDSGRSSLEQYF TGTGCCAGCAGCTGGACAGACTCCGGGAGGAGCAGTCTCGAGCAGTACTTC . once 17 TRBJ2-7 TRBV13
CASRPLPGELFF TGTGCCAGCAGGCCCTTACCCGGGGAGCTGTTTTTT . . 12 TRBJ2-2 TRBV28
CASLTGAINQPQHF TGTGCCAGCCTGACAGGGGCGATCAATCAGCCCCAGCATTTT TRBD1 . 14 TRBJ1-5 TRBV27
CASSWASSYEQYF TGTGCCAGCAGCTGGGCGAGCTCCTACGAGCAGTACTTC . . 13 TRBJ2-7 TRBV13
CASLAPRENTDTQYF TGTGCCAGCCTCGCTCCCCGGGAGAACACAGATACGCAGTATTTT . . 15 TRBJ2-3 TRBV28
CASSRQLNYEQYF TGCGCCAGCAGTCGACAGCTAAACTACGAGCAGTACTTC . . 13 TRBJ2-7 TRBV4-1
CASSVSGATNEKLFF TGTGCCAGCAGCGTATCCGGGGCAACTAATGAAAAACTGTTTTTT . . 15 TRBJ1-4 TRBV9
CASSPGGDGYTF TGTGCCAGTAGTCCGGGGGGCGATGGCTACACCTTC . . 12 TRBJ1-2 TRBV19
CASNRGGLAGDIPYNEQFF TGCGCCAGCAACCGAGGGGGGCTAGCGGGAGACATCCCCTACAATGAGCAGTTCTTC TRBD2 . 19 TRBJ2-1 TRBV4-1
CAISEGNWQYF TGTGCCATCAGTGAGGGGAATTGGCAGTACTTC . . 11 TRBJ2-7 TRBV10-3
CASSQYRDNQPQHF TGTGCCAGCAGCCAATACAGGGACAATCAGCCCCAGCATTTT . . 14 TRBJ1-5 TRBV4-2
CASSLSRGVSGELFF TGTGCCAGCAGTTTATCCAGGGGAGTGTCCGGGGAGCTGTTTTTT . . 15 TRBJ2-2 TRBV27
CASSMGVQPQHF TGTGCCAGTAGTATGGGGGTGCAGCCCCAGCATTTT . few 12 TRBJ1-5 TRBV19
CASRGLADNEQFF TGCGCCAGCAGGGGACTAGCGGACAATGAGCAGTTCTTC TRBD2 . 13 TRBJ2-1 TRBV10-2
CASSYSLGSNQPQHF TGTGCCAGCAGTTACTCGTTGGGGTCCAATCAGCCCCAGCATTTT . once 15 TRBJ1-5 TRBV6-5
CASAPNRASYNEQFF TGTGCCAGTGCCCCCAACCGGGCTAGCTACAATGAGCAGTTCTTC . . 15 TRBJ2-1 TRBV19
CATGLAGGPGEQYF TGCGCCACTGGACTAGCGGGAGGGCCGGGGGAGCAGTACTTC TRBD2 . 14 TRBJ2-7 TRBV10-2
CASSQVGYEQYF TGTGCCAGCAGCCAGGTGGGGTACGAGCAGTACTTC . . 12 TRBJ2-7 TRBV11-2
CASSLRGRYEQYF TGTGCCAGTAGTTTGAGGGGAAGGTACGAGCAGTACTTC . . 13 TRBJ2-7 TRBV19
CASRGTGSLSYEQYF TGTGCCAGCAGGGGGACAGGGTCCCTCTCCTACGAGCAGTACTTC TRBD1 few 15 TRBJ2-7 TRBV28
CASSRDRSKAYEQYF TGTGCCAGCAGTCGTGACAGGTCTAAAGCCTACGAGCAGTACTTC . . 15 TRBJ2-7 TRBV27
CASSYWTSKTGELFF TGTGCCAGCAGTTACTGGACTAGCAAAACAGGGGAGCTGTTTTTT TRBD2 . 15 TRBJ2-2 TRBV6-6
CASSPPENSPGYEQYF TGTGCCAGCTCACCACCCGAGAATAGCCCCGGGTACGAGCAGTACTTC . . 16 TRBJ2-7 TRBV18
CASSLWASGDTDTQYF TGTGCCAGCAGCTTGTGGGCTAGCGGGGACACAGATACGCAGTATTTT TRBD2 . 16 TRBJ2-3 TRBV5-6
CASSLGHSSYNEQFF TGTGCCAGCAGCTTGGGACATAGCTCCTACAATGAGCAGTTCTTC . . 15 TRBJ2-1 TRBV5-8